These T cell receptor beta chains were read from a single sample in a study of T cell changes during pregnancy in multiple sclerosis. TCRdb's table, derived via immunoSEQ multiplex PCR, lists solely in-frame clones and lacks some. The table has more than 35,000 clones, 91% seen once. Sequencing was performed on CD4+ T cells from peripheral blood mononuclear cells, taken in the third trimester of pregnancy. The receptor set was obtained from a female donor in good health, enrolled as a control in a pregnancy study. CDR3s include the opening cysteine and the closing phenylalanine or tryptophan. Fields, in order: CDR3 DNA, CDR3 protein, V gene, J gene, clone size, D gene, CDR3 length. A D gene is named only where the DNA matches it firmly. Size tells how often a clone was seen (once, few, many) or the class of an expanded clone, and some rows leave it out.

cdr3_nt: TGCAGTGCTACACAGGGTCCGCAGTTCTTC
cdr3_aa: CSATQGPQFF
v_call: TRBV20-1
j_call: TRBJ2-1
clone_size: NA
d_call: NA
cdr3_length: 10

cdr3_nt: TGTGCCAGCAGTTTTCTGGACGGGAGTTTCAATGAGCAGTTCTTC
cdr3_aa: CASSFLDGSFNEQFF
v_call: TRBV28
j_call: TRBJ2-1
clone_size: NA
d_call: NA
cdr3_length: 15

cdr3_nt: TGTGCCAGCAGCTTTAGGTCCGGGATCCCGTACAATGAGCAGTTCTTC
cdr3_aa: CASSFRSGIPYNEQFF
v_call: TRBV7-2
j_call: TRBJ2-1
clone_size: NA
d_call: NA
cdr3_length: 16

cdr3_nt: TGTGCCAGCAGGCCAAGGACTAGCGGGATTTCGGGAGAGCAGTACTTC
cdr3_aa: CASRPRTSGISGEQYF
v_call: TRBV28
j_call: TRBJ2-7
clone_size: NA
d_call: TRBD2
cdr3_length: 16

cdr3_nt: TGTGCCAGCAGCCGTATGGGTCTGATGGGGGGGGGCCAGTATGAGCAGTTCTTC
cdr3_aa: CASSRMGLMGGGQYEQFF
v_call: TRBV7-9
j_call: TRBJ2-1
clone_size: NA
d_call: NA
cdr3_length: 18

cdr3_nt: TGCGCCAGCAGTCAACGAAAGCCACAAGAGACCCAGTACTTC
cdr3_aa: CASSQRKPQETQYF
v_call: TRBV23-1
j_call: TRBJ2-5
clone_size: NA
d_call: NA
cdr3_length: 14

cdr3_nt: TGTGCCAGCAGCTTCCCCGTCGGACCGGGAGGTGAGACCCAGTACTTC
cdr3_aa: CASSFPVGPGGETQYF
v_call: TRBV7-2
j_call: TRBJ2-5
clone_size: NA
d_call: TRBD2
cdr3_length: 16

cdr3_nt: TGCGCCAGCAGCCCGGCGGGAAGCGGGGGGGCGAGGGAGCAGTTCTTC
cdr3_aa: CASSPAGSGGAREQFF
v_call: TRBV5-1
j_call: TRBJ2-1
clone_size: NA
d_call: TRBD2
cdr3_length: 16

cdr3_nt: TGTGCCAGTAGTATTCGCTCAGGGCGGAGTAATGAAAAACTGTTTTTT
cdr3_aa: CASSIRSGRSNEKLFF
v_call: TRBV19
j_call: TRBJ1-4
clone_size: NA
d_call: NA
cdr3_length: 16

cdr3_nt: TGTGCCAGCAGCCCCCCCGGGCCCCAGCATTTT
cdr3_aa: CASSPPGPQHF
v_call: TRBV27
j_call: TRBJ1-5
clone_size: NA
d_call: NA
cdr3_length: 11

cdr3_nt: TGCGCCAGCAGCCAAGGTCCCAGCCCCCTGCGCAGGACTGAAGCTTTCTTT
cdr3_aa: CASSQGPSPLRRTEAFF
v_call: TRBV4-1
j_call: TRBJ1-1
clone_size: NA
d_call: NA
cdr3_length: 17

cdr3_nt: TGCAGCGCCTCCGGGACAGGGGGGAACTCCTACGAGCAGTACTTC
cdr3_aa: CSASGTGGNSYEQYF
v_call: TRBV29-1
j_call: TRBJ2-7
clone_size: NA
d_call: TRBD1
cdr3_length: 15

cdr3_nt: TGTGCCAGCAGCCGGGACAGGAAGTACGAGCAGTACTTC
cdr3_aa: CASSRDRKYEQYF
v_call: TRBV7-2
j_call: TRBJ2-7
clone_size: NA
d_call: TRBD1
cdr3_length: 13

cdr3_nt: TGTGCCATCACCGCGGGGGGTTTACATGGCTACACCTTC
cdr3_aa: CAITAGGLHGYTF
v_call: TRBV10-3
j_call: TRBJ1-2
clone_size: NA
d_call: NA
cdr3_length: 13

cdr3_nt: TGTGCCAGTAGGGGACAGGAATACGAGCAGTACTTC
cdr3_aa: CASRGQEYEQYF
v_call: TRBV19
j_call: TRBJ2-7
clone_size: NA
d_call: TRBD1
cdr3_length: 12

cdr3_nt: TGTGCCAGCAGCTCATACAATGAGCAGTTCTTC
cdr3_aa: CASSSYNEQFF
v_call: TRBV4-2
j_call: TRBJ2-1
clone_size: NA
d_call: NA
cdr3_length: 11

cdr3_nt: TGTGCCAGTAGAAGCACTACGGGGGAGACCCAGTACTTC
cdr3_aa: CASRSTTGETQYF
v_call: TRBV19
j_call: TRBJ2-5
clone_size: NA
d_call: NA
cdr3_length: 13

cdr3_nt: TGTGCCAGCAGTTACACGGGGGGCGGGAGGTCCGAGCAGTACTTC
cdr3_aa: CASSYTGGGRSEQYF
v_call: TRBV6-5
j_call: TRBJ2-7
clone_size: NA
d_call: TRBD2
cdr3_length: 15

cdr3_nt: TGTGCCTGGGGCCCTTTGGCGGCCAACACAGATACGCAGTATTTT
cdr3_aa: CAWGPLAANTDTQYF
v_call: TRBV30
j_call: TRBJ2-3
clone_size: few
d_call: NA
cdr3_length: 15

cdr3_nt: TGTGCCAGCACCCAGGGAAGTTCTAGCACAGATACGCAGTATTTT
cdr3_aa: CASTQGSSSTDTQYF
v_call: TRBV2
j_call: TRBJ2-3
clone_size: NA
d_call: NA
cdr3_length: 15

cdr3_nt: TGTGCCAGCAGATTCCGTGGGGCCGAAGAGACCCAGTACTTC
cdr3_aa: CASRFRGAEETQYF
v_call: TRBV5-4
j_call: TRBJ2-5
clone_size: NA
d_call: NA
cdr3_length: 14

cdr3_nt: TGTGCCAGCACCGGGGAATGGGGCTCCTACGAGCAGTACTTC
cdr3_aa: CASTGEWGSYEQYF
v_call: TRBV11-1
j_call: TRBJ2-7
clone_size: once
d_call: NA
cdr3_length: 14

cdr3_nt: TGCAGCGTAGCGGGACTAGCGGGGGGTAGCTCCTACAATGAGCAGTTCTTC
cdr3_aa: CSVAGLAGGSSYNEQFF
v_call: TRBV29-1
j_call: TRBJ2-1
clone_size: NA
d_call: TRBD2
cdr3_length: 17

cdr3_nt: TGTGCCAGCAGCGCGCGCAGGGGTGGGTATGGCTACACCTTC
cdr3_aa: CASSARRGGYGYTF
v_call: TRBV21-1
j_call: TRBJ1-2
clone_size: NA
d_call: NA
cdr3_length: 14

cdr3_nt: TGTGCCAGCTCACCACCGACAGGAGGAGAGACCCAGTACTTC
cdr3_aa: CASSPPTGGETQYF
v_call: TRBV18
j_call: TRBJ2-5
clone_size: NA
d_call: NA
cdr3_length: 14

cdr3_nt: TGTGCCAGCAGTTTCCAGGGGGAACTACAGCCCCAGCATTTT
cdr3_aa: CASSFQGELQPQHF
v_call: TRBV6-1
j_call: TRBJ1-5
clone_size: once
d_call: TRBD1
cdr3_length: 14

cdr3_nt: TGCGCCAGCAGCTTGGGGACAGCGCAGTATTTT
cdr3_aa: CASSLGTAQYF
v_call: TRBV5-1
j_call: TRBJ2-3
clone_size: NA
d_call: NA
cdr3_length: 11

cdr3_nt: TGTGCCAGCAGCGTCACCCCGGGATCGGGACAGCTAGGGGACTATGGCTACACCTTC
cdr3_aa: CASSVTPGSGQLGDYGYTF
v_call: TRBV9
j_call: TRBJ1-2
clone_size: NA
d_call: TRBD1
cdr3_length: 19

cdr3_nt: TGTGCCAGCAGTTACTCGGTAACAGGAAAGGCACCCCTCCACTTT
cdr3_aa: CASSYSVTGKAPLHF
v_call: TRBV6-5
j_call: TRBJ1-6
clone_size: NA
d_call: NA
cdr3_length: 15

cdr3_nt: TGTGCCAGCAGCTTGACACCTAGATACGAGCAGTACTTC
cdr3_aa: CASSLTPRYEQYF
v_call: TRBV5-6
j_call: TRBJ2-7
clone_size: once
d_call: NA
cdr3_length: 13

cdr3_nt: TGTGCCAGCAGCTTAACAGGGGGCTTAACCGGGGAGCTGTTTTTT
cdr3_aa: CASSLTGGLTGELFF
v_call: TRBV7-9
j_call: TRBJ2-2
clone_size: NA
d_call: TRBD1
cdr3_length: 15

cdr3_nt: TGCGCCAGCAGTGATGGGGACAGACCACCTAAAGAGACCCAGTACTTC
cdr3_aa: CASSDGDRPPKETQYF
v_call: TRBV10-2
j_call: TRBJ2-5
clone_size: NA
d_call: TRBD1
cdr3_length: 16